Sequencing of this TCR beta chain was carried out in a study of T cells in Graves' hyperthyroidism and ophthalmopathy. This clonotype was seen ten or more times. Its antigen remains unknown. CDR1 and CDR2 from the germline V gene are DFQATT and SNEGSKA (reference sequence). The CDR3 consists of 13 residues. Trimming removed 5 bases from V and 4 bases from J; junction bases left unmatched: 6. Whole-study findings and limits: Stable hyperthyroidism was separated from ophthalmopathy by a model based on 13 V-J features. Blood also showed most of the thyroid clonotypes that were expanded above 0.001.

Orbital computed tomography and thyroid ultrasound, together with serum TRAb and thyroxine and clinical symptoms, were used for diagnoses. Cells are PBMCs isolated from roughly 10 ml of fresh blood. Amplified regions were TCR beta CDR3 sequences from RNA transcripts. The study used the HTBI primer set for a first-round RT-PCR of the TCR CDR3. TCRdb passed the multiplex PCR reads through MiXCR, listing each CDR3 protein once. The data contain under 600,000 distinct CDR3 sequences, approximately 15% of them seen just once; the ten biggest clones take up less than 3.5%. This sequence was found in a woman aged 40 to 49 with Graves' ophthalmopathy. This chain joins TRBV20-1 and TRBJ2-7, with 9 nucleotides matching TRBD1. The sequenced sample was blood. CDR3 loop: CSAAPGTGYEQYF. For the CDR3, the DNA is TGCAGTGCTGCGCCCGGGACAGGGTACGAGCAGTACTTC.